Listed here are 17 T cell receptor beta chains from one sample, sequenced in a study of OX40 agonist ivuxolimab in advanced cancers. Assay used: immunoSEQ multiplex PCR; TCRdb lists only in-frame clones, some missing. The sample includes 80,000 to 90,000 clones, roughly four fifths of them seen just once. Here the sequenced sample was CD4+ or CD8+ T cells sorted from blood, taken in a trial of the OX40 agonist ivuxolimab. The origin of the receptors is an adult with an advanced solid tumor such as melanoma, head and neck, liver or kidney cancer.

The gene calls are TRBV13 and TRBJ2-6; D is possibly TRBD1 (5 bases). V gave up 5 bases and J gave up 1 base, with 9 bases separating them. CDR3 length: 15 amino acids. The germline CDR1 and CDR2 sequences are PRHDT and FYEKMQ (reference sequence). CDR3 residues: CASSIDSSGANVLTF. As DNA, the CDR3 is TGTGCCAGCAGCATAGACAGTTCTGGGGCCAACGTCCTGACTTTC.

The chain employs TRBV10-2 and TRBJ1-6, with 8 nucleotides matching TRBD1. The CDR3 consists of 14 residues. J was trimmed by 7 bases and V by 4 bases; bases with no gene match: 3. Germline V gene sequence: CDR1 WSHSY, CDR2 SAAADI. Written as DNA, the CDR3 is TGCGCCAGCAGTGTGGACAGGGTAAATTCACCCCTCCACTTT. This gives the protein CASSVDRVNSPLHF.

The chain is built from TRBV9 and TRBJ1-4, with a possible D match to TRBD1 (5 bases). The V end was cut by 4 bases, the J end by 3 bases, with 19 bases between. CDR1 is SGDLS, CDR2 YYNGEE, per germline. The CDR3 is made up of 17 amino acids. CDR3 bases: TGTGCCAGCAGCCCCGTGCGGGGGGTGAAGGCTAATGAAAAACTGTTTTTT. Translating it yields CASSPVRGVKANEKLFF.

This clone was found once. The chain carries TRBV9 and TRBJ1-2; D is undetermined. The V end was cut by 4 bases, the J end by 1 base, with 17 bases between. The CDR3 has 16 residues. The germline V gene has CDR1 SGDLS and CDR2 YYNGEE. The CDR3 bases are TGTGCCAGCAGCCTAAGGAGCGGCAGCAGTAACTATGGCTACACCTTC. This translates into CASSLRSGSSNYGYTF.

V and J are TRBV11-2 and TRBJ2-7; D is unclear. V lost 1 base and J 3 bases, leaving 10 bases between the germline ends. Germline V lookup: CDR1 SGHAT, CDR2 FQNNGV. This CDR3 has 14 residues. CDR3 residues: CASSLASTNYEQYF. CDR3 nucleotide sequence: TGTGCCAGCAGCTTAGCGTCGACAAACTACGAGCAGTACTTC.

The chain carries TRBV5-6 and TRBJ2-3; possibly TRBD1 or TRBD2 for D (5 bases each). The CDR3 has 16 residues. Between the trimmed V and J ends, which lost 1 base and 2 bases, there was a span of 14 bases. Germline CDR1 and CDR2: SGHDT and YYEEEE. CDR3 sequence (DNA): TGTGCCAGCAGCTTGTTGGGGATTGGGACCACAGATACGCAGTATTTT. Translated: CASSLLGIGTTDTQYF.

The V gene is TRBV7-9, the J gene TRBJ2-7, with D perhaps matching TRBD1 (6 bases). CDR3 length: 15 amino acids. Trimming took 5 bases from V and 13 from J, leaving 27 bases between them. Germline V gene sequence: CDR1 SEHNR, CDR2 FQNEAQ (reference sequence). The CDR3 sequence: CASSPRGKPDSLLYF. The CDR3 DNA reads TGTGCCAGCAGCCCAAGAGGTAAACCGGACAGTCTCCTATACTTC.

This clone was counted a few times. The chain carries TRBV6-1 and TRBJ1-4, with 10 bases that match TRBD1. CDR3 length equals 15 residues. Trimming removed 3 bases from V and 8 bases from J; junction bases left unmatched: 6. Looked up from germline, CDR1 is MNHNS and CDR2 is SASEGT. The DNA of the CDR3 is TGTGCCAGCAGTGACAGACAGGGGGCGGGGGAAAAACTGTTTTTT. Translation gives CASSDRQGAGEKLFF.

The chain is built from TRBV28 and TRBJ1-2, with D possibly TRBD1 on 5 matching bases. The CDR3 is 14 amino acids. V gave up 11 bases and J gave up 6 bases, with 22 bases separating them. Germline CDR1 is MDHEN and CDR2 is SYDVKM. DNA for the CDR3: TGTGCCGCTACCGCCCCAGGGCTGGTCGATGGCTACACCTTC. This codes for CAATAPGLVDGYTF.

CDR3 in DNA: TGTGCCTGGAGGAGCGGCTACAATGAGCAGTTCTTC. Protein product: CAWRSGYNEQFF. The chain is built from TRBV30 and TRBJ2-1; possible D gene TRBD2, 5 bases. The CDR3 spans 12 residues. Germline values: CDR1 GTSNPN, CDR2 SVGIG (reference sequence). Trimming took off 3 bases at V and 3 bases at J, with 6 bases between the two ends.

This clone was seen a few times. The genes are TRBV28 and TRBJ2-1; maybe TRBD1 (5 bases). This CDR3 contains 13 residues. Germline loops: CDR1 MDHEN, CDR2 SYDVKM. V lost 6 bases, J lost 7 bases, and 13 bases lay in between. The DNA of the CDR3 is TGTGCCAGCAGGGGGCGAGATTATAATGAGCAGTTCTTC. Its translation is CASRGRDYNEQFF.

CDR3 protein: CASSFRDRDYEQYF. The DNA of the CDR3 is TGCGCCAGCAGCTTTCGGGACAGAGACTACGAGCAGTACTTC. The chain links TRBV5-1 to TRBJ2-7, with 7 bases that match TRBD1. The CDR3 runs to 14 residues. Germline loops: CDR1 SGHRS, CDR2 YFSETQ. V lost 2 bases to trimming and J lost 3 bases; unmatched junction nucleotides: 5.

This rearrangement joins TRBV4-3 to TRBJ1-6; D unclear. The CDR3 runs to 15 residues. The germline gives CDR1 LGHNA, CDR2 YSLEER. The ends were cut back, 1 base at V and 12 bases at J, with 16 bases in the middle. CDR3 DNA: TGCGCCAGCAGCCAAGTCGGTGGCGAATACGGACCCCTCCACTTT. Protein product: CASSQVGGEYGPLHF.

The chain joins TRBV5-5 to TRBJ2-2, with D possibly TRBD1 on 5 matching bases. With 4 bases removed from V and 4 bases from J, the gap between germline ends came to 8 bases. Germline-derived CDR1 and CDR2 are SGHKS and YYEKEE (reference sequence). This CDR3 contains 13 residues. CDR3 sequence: CASSGHPTGELFF. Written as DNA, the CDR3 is TGTGCCAGCAGCGGACACCCCACCGGGGAGCTGTTTTTT. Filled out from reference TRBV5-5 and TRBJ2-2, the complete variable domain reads DAGVTQSPTHLIKTRGQQVTLRCSPISGHKSVSWYQQVLGQGPQFIFQYYEKEERGRGNFPDRFSARQFPNYSSELNVNALLLGDSALYLCASSGHPTGELFFGEGSRLTVL.

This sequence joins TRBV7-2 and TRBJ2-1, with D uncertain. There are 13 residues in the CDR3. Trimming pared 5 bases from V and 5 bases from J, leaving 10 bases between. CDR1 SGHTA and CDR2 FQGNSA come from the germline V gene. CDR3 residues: CASSHRNDNEQFF. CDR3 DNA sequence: TGTGCCAGCAGCCATCGGAACGACAATGAGCAGTTCTTC.

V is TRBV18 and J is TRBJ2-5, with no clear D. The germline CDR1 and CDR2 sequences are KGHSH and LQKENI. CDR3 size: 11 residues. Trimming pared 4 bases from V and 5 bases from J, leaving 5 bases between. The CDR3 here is CASSRKETQYF. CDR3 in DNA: TGTGCCAGCTCACGGAAGGAGACCCAGTACTTC. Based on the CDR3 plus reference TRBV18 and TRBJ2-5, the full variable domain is NAGVMQNPRHLVRRRGQEARLRCSPMKGHSHVYWYRQLPEEGLKFMVYLQKENIIDESGMPKERFSAEFPKEGPSILRIQQVVRGDSAAYFCASSRKETQYFGPGTRLLVL.

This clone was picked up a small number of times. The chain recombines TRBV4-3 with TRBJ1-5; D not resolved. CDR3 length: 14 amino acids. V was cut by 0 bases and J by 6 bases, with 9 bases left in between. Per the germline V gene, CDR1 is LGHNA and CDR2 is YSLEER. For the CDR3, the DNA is TGCGCCAGCAGCCAAGATTTATGGGGTCAGCCCCAGCATTTT. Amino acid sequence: CASSQDLWGQPQHF.